A single sample is the source of the 18 T cell receptor beta chains below, sequenced in a study of cytomegalovirus exposure and HLA in healthy donors. Vbeta (60) and Jbeta (13) primers were used in the PCR. Clones were sequenced by immunoSEQ multiplex PCR, and TCRdb holds only the in-frame ones, with some missing. The table shows about 140,000 clones, with around 65% occurring only once. The specimen sequenced was PBMCs. These TCRs come from a male donor in good health and CMV-seronegative.

V is TRBV5-1 and J is TRBJ2-5; D possibly corresponds to TRBD1 (6 bases). V was shortened by 0 bases and J by 2 bases, with 8 bases between the two germline ends. The CDR3 is made up of 14 amino acids. The germline V gene encodes CDR1 SGHRS and CDR2 YFSETQ. CDR3 residues: CASSLGTAQETQYF. CDR3 bases: TGCGCCAGCAGCTTGGGGACAGCACAAGAGACCCAGTACTTC.

The chain employs TRBV18 and TRBJ2-6, with 9 positions matching TRBD1. CDR1 and CDR2 (germline): KGHSH, LQKENI. This CDR3 contains 16 residues. With 6 bases clipped from V and 2 bases from J, the junction kept 5 bases outside the gene matches. CDR3 amino acids: CASSDTGGAGANVLTF. As DNA, the CDR3 is TGTGCCAGCTCGGATACAGGGGGCGCTGGGGCCAACGTCCTGACTTTC.

This clone came up once. No DNA is shown, since the ends of the CDR3 on it are uncertain; the CDR3 is the one TCRdb lists. The V gene is TRBV5-1, the J gene TRBJ2-2; the table's D call TRBD1 went unverified against the DNA. The CDR3 sequence runs 15 residues, both termini included. From germline, CDR1 is SGHRS and CDR2 YFSETQ. This chain's CDR3 is CASSRTGFGAGELFF.

The chain recombines TRBV5-4 with TRBJ1-1; no reliable D call. V lost 5 bases, J lost 7 bases, and 12 bases lay in between. Germline values: CDR1 SGHNT, CDR2 YYREEE (reference sequence). The CDR3 length is 12 residues. This CDR3 reads CASSRSGFEAFF. CDR3 in DNA: TGTGCCAGCAGTCGCTCAGGCTTTGAAGCTTTCTTT. Full variable domain (outside the CDR3, taken from reference TRBV5-4 and TRBJ1-1): ETGVTQSPTHLIKTRGQQVTLRCSSQSGHNTVSWYQQALGQGPQFIFQYYREEENGRGNFPPRFSGLQFPNYSSELNVNALELDDSALYLCASSRSGFEAFFGQGTRLTVV.

The rearrangement joins TRBV18 to TRBJ2-1; no reliable D call. Germline CDR1 and CDR2: KGHSH and LQKENI. The CDR3 is made up of 16 amino acids. The ends were cut back, 2 bases at V and 0 bases at J, with 11 bases in the middle. DNA for the CDR3: TGTGCCAGCTCACCAACGGCCCCTAGCTCCTACAATGAGCAGTTCTTC. It translates to CASSPTAPSSYNEQFF.

V and J are TRBV7-2 and TRBJ2-5, with 10 bases that match TRBD1. V was clipped by 4 bases and J by 7 bases; unmatched bases: 12. Germline CDR1 reads SGHTA; CDR2 reads FQGNSA. The CDR3 extends over 16 amino acids. The CDR3 sequence is CASSYLPGQGMVTQYF. The CDR3 nucleotides read TGTGCCAGCAGCTACCTACCGGGACAGGGGATGGTGACCCAGTACTTC.

This chain joins TRBV2 and TRBJ1-1; possible D gene TRBD1, 5 bases. The germline V and J ends were trimmed by 4 bases and 4 bases, with 13 bases remaining between them. The CDR3 is 14 residues long. Germline V gene data show CDR1 as SNHLY and CDR2 as FYNNEI. CDR3 residues: CASSGYGGGTEAFF. CDR3 DNA sequence: TGTGCCAGCAGTGGGTACGGGGGGGGCACTGAAGCTTTCTTT.

The chain links TRBV7-3 to TRBJ1-2; 9 nucleotides line up with TRBD1. Germline CDR1 and CDR2: SGHTA and FQGTGA. The V and J ends lost 5 bases and 5 bases, in that order; junction bases with no gene match: 9. The CDR3 spans 15 residues. CDR3 bases: TGTGCCAGCAGCCTTTTACCAGGACAGGGGTATGGCTACACCTTC. The encoded protein is CASSLLPGQGYGYTF.

This clone was found a few times. V is TRBV4-2 and J is TRBJ2-7, with 7 bases lining up with TRBD2. CDR3 length: 16 residues. Germline CDR1 reads LGHNA; CDR2 reads YNFKEQ. V shed 0 bases and J 2 bases; nucleotides not matched to a gene: 7. The chain's CDR3 is CASSQDLSGGAYEQYF. The CDR3 nucleotides are TGTGCCAGCAGCCAAGATCTCTCTGGGGGGGCCTACGAGCAGTACTTC.

This rearrangement joins TRBV9 to TRBJ1-4; D unclear. CDR1 is SGDLS and CDR2 is YYNGEE in the germline V gene. V lost 4 bases and J 4 bases, leaving 14 bases between the germline ends. The CDR3 consists of 15 residues. The CDR3 reads CASSSTTALNEKLFF. CDR3 sequence (DNA): TGTGCCAGCAGCTCGACCACAGCTCTTAATGAAAAACTGTTTTTT.

V is TRBV14 and J is TRBJ2-7, with 8 bases matching TRBD2. Per germline, CDR1 SGHDN and CDR2 FVKESK. J lost 0 bases, V lost 4 bases, and 5 bases had no gene match. The CDR3 spans 15 residues. The CDR3 sequence is CASSPLTSGSYEQYF. In nucleotides, the CDR3 is TGTGCCAGCAGCCCCCTAACTAGCGGCTCCTACGAGCAGTACTTC. The full variable domain, with the rest looked up from reference TRBV14 and TRBJ2-7, is EAGVTQFPSHSVIEKGQTVTLRCDPISGHDNLYWYRRVMGKEIKFLLHFVKESKQDESGMPNNRFLAERTGGTYSTLKVQPAELEDSGVYFCASSPLTSGSYEQYFGPGTRLTVT.

This clone was seen more than once but under ten times. The chain is built from TRBV29-1 and TRBJ2-3; 13 positions match TRBD2. J gave up 4 bases and V 7 bases, and 8 bases lay outside the gene matches. This CDR3 comprises 15 residues. Per germline, CDR1 SQVTM and CDR2 ANQGSEA. CDR3 nucleotide sequence: TGCAGCGCTTATCCGGGACTAGCGGGGTCAGATACGCAGTATTTT. It is translated as CSAYPGLAGSDTQYF.

The chain joins TRBV28 to TRBJ2-6; 10 bases are a match to TRBD1. V trimming: 3 bases; J trimming: 1 base; junction bases outside the gene matches: 6. The CDR3 spans 18 residues. The germline V gene has CDR1 MDHEN and CDR2 SYDVKM. The CDR3 DNA reads as TGTGCCAGCAGTTTCGGACAGGGGGGTTTATCTGGGGCCAACGTCCTGACTTTC. Protein: CASSFGQGGLSGANVLTF. The whole variable domain, filled in from reference TRBV28 and TRBJ2-6, reads DVKVTQSSRYLVKRTGEKVFLECVQDMDHENMFWYRQDPGLGLRLIYFSYDVKMKEKGDIPEGYSVSREKKERFSLILESASTNQTSMYLCASSFGQGGLSGANVLTFGAGSRLTVL.

This clone was counted only a few times. The chain links TRBV2 to TRBJ2-5; 9 bases align to TRBD2. J was trimmed by 7 bases and V by 2 bases; bases with no gene match: 8. Looked up from germline, CDR1 is SNHLY and CDR2 is FYNNEI. The CDR3 consists of 15 residues. The CDR3 is CASSELAGASGTQYF. In DNA form, the CDR3 reads TGTGCCAGCAGTGAATTAGCGGGGGCGTCAGGGACCCAGTACTTC.

As to this clone: The sample carries other DNA sequences with the same CDR3. The V gene is TRBV27, the J gene TRBJ2-7; no reliable D call. Germline CDR1 is MNHEY and CDR2 is SMNVEV (reference sequence). Trimming shortened V by 8 bases and J by 4 bases, and 9 bases separated the two germline ends. This CDR3 has 11 residues. The CDR3 DNA follows: TGTGCCAGCCGCACGGGTTACGAGCAGTACTTC. Encoded protein: CASRTGYEQYF.

The V call is TRBV30, the J call TRBJ1-2, with 9 bases aligning to TRBD1. The CDR3 length is 13 residues. Unmatched junction bases numbered 3, after V lost 3 bases and J lost 4 bases. From germline, CDR1 is GTSNPN and CDR2 SVGIG (reference sequence). CDR3 coding DNA: TGTGCCTGGAGGATGACAGGGGGCTATGGCTACACCTTC. This gives the protein CAWRMTGGYGYTF.

This chain connects TRBV15 to TRBJ1-2, with 7 positions matching TRBD1. The CDR3 runs to 15 residues. V gave up 3 bases and J gave up 7 bases; unmatched junction bases: 11. The germline CDR1 and CDR2 sequences are LNHNV and YYDKDF (reference sequence). The CDR3 loop reads CATSRGRGGFPGYTF. The CDR3 nucleotides read TGTGCCACCAGCAGGGGAAGAGGGGGCTTCCCTGGCTACACCTTC.

This clone was seen once. This chain links TRBV27 with TRBJ1-4; TRBD1 agrees at 8 bases. After removal of 8 bases from V and 4 bases from J, the junction contained 12 bases not matched to a gene. The CDR3 consists of 16 residues. CDR1 is MNHEY and CDR2 is SMNVEV in the germline V gene (reference sequence). CDR3 in DNA: TGTGCCAGCCAACCGATTATTACAGGGGGTAATGAAAAACTGTTTTTT. This gives the protein CASQPIITGGNEKLFF.